The 7 T cell receptor beta chains below all came from one sample that was sequenced in a study of T cell responses to AZD1222 COVID-19 vaccine. Clones were read by immunoSEQ multiplex PCR, and TCRdb kept only the in-frame ones, dropping some. The sample yields under 150,000 clones, approximately 93% seen once. Here the sequenced sample was peripheral blood, taken on day 0 of AZD1222 vaccination. Receptor source: an adult in good health.

This sequence joins TRBV5-4 and TRBJ1-1; weak D call: TRBD1 (5 bases). V was cut by 4 bases and J by 1 base, with 11 bases left in between. Per the germline V gene, CDR1 is SGHNT and CDR2 is YYREEE (reference sequence). CDR3 length equals 14 residues. The chain's CDR3 is CASSPGRKNTEAFF. In DNA, the CDR3 is TGTGCCAGCAGCCCGGGACGCAAGAACACTGAAGCTTTCTTT.

The chain combines TRBV19 with TRBJ1-2; D possibly corresponds to TRBD1 (6 bases). The V and J ends lost 5 bases and 3 bases respectively, with 13 bases between them. CDR1 is LNHDA, CDR2 SQIVND, per germline (reference sequence). The CDR3 covers 14 residues. The CDR3 sequence: CASSPLPGDYGYTF. CDR3 nucleotide sequence: TGTGCCAGTAGTCCGTTGCCAGGGGACTATGGCTACACCTTC.

The chain couples TRBV15 to TRBJ2-1, with 16 bases lining up with TRBD2. The length of the CDR3 is 20 residues. Trimming cost V 5 bases and J 2 bases; bases outside gene matches: 12. The germline V gene encodes CDR1 LNHNV and CDR2 YYDKDF (reference sequence). DNA for the CDR3: TGTGCCACCAGCCCACGTCCCGGGACTAGCGGGAGGGGGACCTACAATGAGCAGTTCTTC. It codes for CATSPRPGTSGRGTYNEQFF.

This chain joins TRBV7-2 and TRBJ2-1; TRBD2 might be the D (6 bases). The CDR3 is made up of 16 amino acids. The V end lost 5 bases, the J end lost 4 bases, and 18 bases lay between the germline ends. From germline, CDR1 is SGHTA and CDR2 FQGNSA. The CDR3 DNA is TGTGCCAGCAGCCTGGGGGGTCTAGGGCTATACAATGAGCAGTTCTTC. Its protein is CASSLGGLGLYNEQFF.

The chain has TRBV3-1 (or the pseudogene TRBV3-2) and TRBJ1-1, with a tentative D call TRBD1 (5 bases). Germline V CDR1 and CDR2: LGHDT, YNNKEL (reference sequence). The CDR3 runs 14 residues. V gave up 2 bases and J gave up 3 bases, with 10 bases separating them. The CDR3 loop reads CASSQRGADTEAFF. The CDR3 region has the DNA TGTGCCAGCAGCCAAAGAGGGGCCGACACTGAAGCTTTCTTT.

The J gene is TRBJ1-1, the V gene TRBV5-8; D unresolved. Germline CDR1 is SGHTS and CDR2 is YDEGEE. The length of the CDR3 is 11 residues. Trimming took 0 bases from V and 3 from J, leaving 0 bases between them. The CDR3 DNA follows: TGTGCCAGCAGCTTGGACACTGAAGCTTTCTTT. Protein sequence: CASSLDTEAFF.

This chain links TRBV20-1 with TRBJ2-1; 9 nucleotides align to TRBD2. Looked up from germline, CDR1 is DFQATT and CDR2 is SNEGSKA (reference sequence). The CDR3 has 14 residues. V shed 3 bases and J 6 bases; nucleotides not matched to a gene: 6. Here the CDR3 DNA reads TGCAGTGCTAGTAGGCTAGCGGGAACCAATGAGCAGTTCTTC. This encodes CSASRLAGTNEQFF.